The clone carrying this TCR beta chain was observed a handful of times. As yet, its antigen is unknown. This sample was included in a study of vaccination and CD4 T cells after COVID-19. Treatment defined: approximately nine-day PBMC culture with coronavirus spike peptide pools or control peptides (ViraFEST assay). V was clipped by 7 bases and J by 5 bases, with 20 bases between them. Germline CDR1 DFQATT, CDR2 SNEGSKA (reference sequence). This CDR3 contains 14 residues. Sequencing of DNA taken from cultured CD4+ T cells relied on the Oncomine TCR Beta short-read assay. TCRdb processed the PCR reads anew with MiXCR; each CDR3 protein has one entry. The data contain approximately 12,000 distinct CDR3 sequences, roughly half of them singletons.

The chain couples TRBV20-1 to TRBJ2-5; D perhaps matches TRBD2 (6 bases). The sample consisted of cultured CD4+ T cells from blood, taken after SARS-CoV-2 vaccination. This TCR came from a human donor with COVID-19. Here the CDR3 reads CSVPKTLAGETQYF. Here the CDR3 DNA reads TGCAGTGTCCCCAAGACACTAGCTGGGGAGACCCAGTACTTC.